This TCR beta chain was sequenced for a study of T cell responses to AZD1222 COVID-19 vaccine. The V end lost 6 bases, the J end lost 7 bases, and 16 bases lay between the germline ends. Germline loops: CDR1 MNHEY, CDR2 SMNVEV (reference sequence). This CDR3 region has 14 residues. Only in-frame clones appear in the TCRdb table, and some are missing; sequencing was by immunoSEQ multiplex PCR. The sample shows 130,000 or so clones, roughly nine tenths of them seen only once. The genes are TRBV27 and TRBJ1-5; no definite D call. The TCR was taken from an adult in good health. The sample here was peripheral blood, taken on day 0 of AZD1222 vaccination. CDR3 coding DNA: TGTGCCAGCAGACCTACTCCAGACGGCCAGCCCCAGCATTTT. It translates to CASRPTPDGQPQHF.